This passage covers 14 T cell receptor beta chains from one sample sequenced in a study of regulatory T cells in long-lasting Graves disease. Time point indicated: newly diagnosed GD, antithyroid drugs for less than 3 months. RNA from PBMCs was the source of the TCR library. Relying on iRepertoire HTBI primers and Arm-PCR of CDR3 regions, the team built TCR beta libraries. MiXCR, run by TCRdb on the multiplex PCR reads, gives a single entry per CDR3 protein. The sample lists about 500,000 distinct CDR3 sequences, around 12% occurring once. These data were likewise used in another study, on T cells in Graves' hyperthyroidism and ophthalmopathy.

This specimen was peripheral blood mononuclear cells (PBMCs), taken at new diagnosis, from a patient treated with antithyroid drugs. These receptors all come from a woman younger than 45 with Graves disease.

The rearrangement uses TRBV5-4 and TRBJ2-4, with a weak D call TRBD1 (5 bases). The CDR3 length is 18 residues. The ends were cut back, 0 bases at V and 0 bases at J, with 16 bases in the middle. Germline CDR1 SGHNT, CDR2 YYREEE (reference sequence). The CDR3 reads CASSLASPKGLAKNIQYF. CDR3 DNA sequence: TGTGCCAGCAGCTTGGCCTCCCCCAAGGGGCTAGCCAAAAACATTCAGTACTTC.

This clonotype was observed a few times. CDR3 nucleotide sequence: TGTGCCACCAGTGATTGGGACCCGCCGGGCGGCTCAGATACGCAGTATTTT. Its protein product is CATSDWDPPGGSDTQYF. The rearrangement joins TRBV24-1 to TRBJ2-3; either TRBD1 or TRBD2 may fit D (5 bases each). Trimming removed 2 bases at V and 4 bases at J, with 18 bases between. CDR3 size: 17 residues. In germline, CDR1 is KGHDR, CDR2 SFDVKD.

This clonotype appeared a few times. The V and J genes are TRBV18 and TRBJ1-2; TRBD1 might be the D (5 bases). Germline V gives CDR1 KGHSH, CDR2 LQKENI. This CDR3 spans 15 amino acids. Trimming removed 3 bases from V and 4 bases from J, with 15 bases in between. CDR3 in DNA: TGTGCCAGCTCACCGGGACCGCGTTGGGCCTATGGCTACACCTTC. It codes for CASSPGPRWAYGYTF.

As for this clonotype: The junction does not match germline at one end; this may be a read error. The chain uses TRBV10-2 and TRBJ2-7, with TRBD2 matching 7 bases. This CDR3 region has 16 residues. Germline V gives CDR1 WSHSY, CDR2 SAAADI. The CDR3 loop is CASSLMAIAGDYEQYF. In DNA, the CDR3 is TGTGCCAGCAGCCTCATGGCTATAGCGGGTGACTACGAGCAGTACTTC.

The genes are TRBV19 and TRBJ2-1; 11 nucleotides align to TRBD2. In germline, CDR1 is LNHDA, CDR2 SQIVND (reference sequence). This CDR3 comprises 20 residues. Germline trimming cut 5 bases from V and 7 bases from J; bases unmatched to any gene: 22. CDR3 residues: CASSAGQGNIAGGPRNEQFF. The CDR3 DNA reads TGTGCCAGTAGTGCGGGACAGGGAAACATAGCGGGAGGGCCAAGGAATGAGCAGTTCTTC.

The rearrangement joins TRBV3-1 to TRBJ2-1, with 7 bases matching TRBD1. The DNA end favors TRBJ2-4, so the J call may be wrong. Germline CDR1 and CDR2: LGHDT and YNNKEL (reference sequence). The CDR3 sequence is 14 residues long. In nucleotides, the CDR3 is TGTGCCAGCAGCCAAGGACAGGGTAAAAACATTCAGTACTTC. Protein product: CASSQGQGKNIQYF.

At least ten counts were recorded for this clonotype. CDR3 residues: CASSPRNPWEEQYF. The CDR3 nucleotides are TGTGCCAGCAGCCCTCGGAACCCCTGGGAGGAGCAGTACTTC. The chain joins TRBV7-8 to TRBJ2-7, with a possible D match to TRBD2 (5 bases). Germline-derived CDR1 and CDR2 are SGHVS and FQNEAQ. V lost 5 bases, J lost 7 bases, and 18 bases lay in between. The CDR3 totals 14 residues. The whole variable domain, filled in from reference TRBV7-8 and TRBJ2-7, reads GAGVSQSPRYKVAKRGQDVALRCDPISGHVSLFWYQQALGQGPEFLTYFQNEAQLDKSGLPSDRFFAERPEGSVSTLKIQRTQQEDSAVYLCASSPRNPWEEQYFGPGTRLTVT.

This clonotype was found many times. The V gene is TRBV2, the J gene TRBJ1-5; 7 nucleotides match TRBD1. The germline CDR1 and CDR2 sequences are SNHLY and FYNNEI. V shed 6 bases and J 0 bases; nucleotides not matched to a gene: 5. The CDR3 has 15 residues. The CDR3 DNA follows: TGTGCCAGCAGGATGACAGGGAATAGCAATCAGCCCCAGCATTTT. Amino acids: CASRMTGNSNQPQHF.

Concerning this clonotype: A much larger clone differs by one base, so this may be a read error. The chain carries TRBV12-3 or TRBV12-4 and TRBJ2-5; a weak D match, TRBD1 (6 bases). The V gene lost 6 bases and the J gene lost 1 base, with 12 bases spanning the gap. The CDR3 consists of 14 residues. This CDR3 is CASSPGTIQETQYF. The CDR3 nucleotides read TGTGCCAGCAGCCCCGGGACAATCCAAGAGACCCAGTACTTC.

This clonotype was seen many times. The J gene is TRBJ2-7, the V gene TRBV6-5; a possible D gene is TRBD1 (5 bases). Germline-derived CDR1 and CDR2 are MNHEY and SVGAGI. The ends were cut back, 0 bases at V and 1 base at J, with 10 bases in the middle. The CDR3 covers 15 residues. Written as DNA, the CDR3 is TGTGCCAGCAGTTACTCGGTTGGGGCGTCCTACGAGCAGTACTTC. It yields the protein CASSYSVGASYEQYF.

This clonotype was found many times. This chain uses TRBV9 with TRBJ2-3; D is perhaps TRBD2 (7 bases). Trimming removed 3 bases at V and 4 bases at J, with 12 bases between. Germline V gene lookup returns CDR1 SGDLS and CDR2 YYNGEE. The CDR3 has 14 residues. CDR3 loop: CASSEGGSPDTQYF. The CDR3 region has the DNA TGTGCCAGCAGCGAGGGGGGGTCGCCAGATACGCAGTATTTT.

The table lists this clonotype with many counts. The chain combines TRBV29-1 with TRBJ2-1; 13 nucleotides agree with TRBD2. V trimming: 7 bases; J trimming: 7 bases; junction bases outside the gene matches: 10. CDR1 SQVTM and CDR2 ANQGSEA come from the germline V gene. This CDR3 contains 15 residues. The CDR3: CSDRTSGRYGNEQFF. CDR3 coding DNA: TGCAGCGACAGGACTAGCGGGAGATACGGGAATGAGCAGTTCTTC.

This clonotype has just a few counts. Being one base from a much bigger clone, this may be a read error. CDR3 amino acids: CSATGLAEGSYERYF. The CDR3 DNA reads as TGCAGTGCGACGGGACTAGCCGAGGGGTCCTACGAGCGGTACTTC. The chain links TRBV20-1 to TRBJ2-7; 9 positions agree with TRBD2. Germline V lookup: CDR1 DFQATT, CDR2 SNEGSKA (reference sequence). The CDR3 totals 15 residues.

The chain has TRBV14 and TRBJ2-5, with D unresolved. Germline CDR1 is SGHDN and CDR2 is FVKESK. The V end was cut by 2 bases, the J end by 3 bases, with 10 bases between. CDR3 length equals 14 residues. CDR3 protein: CASSQWAAKETQYF. The DNA for the CDR3 is TGTGCCAGCAGCCAATGGGCAGCCAAAGAGACCCAGTACTTC. The variable domain in full, with the rest retrieved from reference TRBV14 and TRBJ2-5, is EAGVTQFPSHSVIEKGQTVTLRCDPISGHDNLYWYRRVMGKEIKFLLHFVKESKQDESGMPNNRFLAERTGGTYSTLKVQPAELEDSGVYFCASSQWAAKETQYFGPGTRLLVL.